This TCR beta chain was identified during a study of OX40 agonist ivuxolimab in advanced cancers. Here immunoSEQ multiplex PCR was the method, and the copy in TCRdb shows in-frame clones only, minus some. This table has 55,000 or so clones, approximately 87% appearing once. Trimming pared 0 bases from V and 2 bases from J, leaving 5 bases between. The germline V gene encodes CDR1 LGHNA and CDR2 YNFKEQ. The CDR3 has 14 residues. The sequencing used CD4+ or CD8+ T cells sorted from blood, collected in a trial of the OX40 agonist ivuxolimab. The TCR comes from an adult with an advanced solid tumor such as melanoma, head and neck, liver or kidney cancer. This chain connects TRBV4-2 to TRBJ1-5; no reliable D call. CDR3 residues: CASSQDSGNQPQHF. DNA for the CDR3: TGTGCCAGCAGCCAAGATTCTGGCAATCAGCCCCAGCATTTT.